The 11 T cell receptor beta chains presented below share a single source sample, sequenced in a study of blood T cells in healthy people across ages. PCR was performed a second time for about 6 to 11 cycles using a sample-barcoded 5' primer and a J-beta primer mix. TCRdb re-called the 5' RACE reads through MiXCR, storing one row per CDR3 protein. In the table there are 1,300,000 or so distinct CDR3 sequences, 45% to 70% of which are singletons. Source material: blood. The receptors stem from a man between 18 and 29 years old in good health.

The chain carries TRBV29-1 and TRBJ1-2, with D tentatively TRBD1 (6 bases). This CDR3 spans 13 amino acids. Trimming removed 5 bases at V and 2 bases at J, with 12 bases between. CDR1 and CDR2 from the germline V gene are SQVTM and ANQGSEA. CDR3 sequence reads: CSVRTARNYGYTF. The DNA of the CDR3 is TGCAGCGTTCGGACAGCTAGAAACTATGGCTACACCTTC.

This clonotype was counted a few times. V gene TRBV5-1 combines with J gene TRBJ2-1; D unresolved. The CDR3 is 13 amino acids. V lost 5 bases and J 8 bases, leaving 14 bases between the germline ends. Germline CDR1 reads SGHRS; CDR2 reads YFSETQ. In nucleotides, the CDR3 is TGCGCCAGCAGTATTGATACTGTCTATGAGCAGTTCTTC. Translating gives CASSIDTVYEQFF.

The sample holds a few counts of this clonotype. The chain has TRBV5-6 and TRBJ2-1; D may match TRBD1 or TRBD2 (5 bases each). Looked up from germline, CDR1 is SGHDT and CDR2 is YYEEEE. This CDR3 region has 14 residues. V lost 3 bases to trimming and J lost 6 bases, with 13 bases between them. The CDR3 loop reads CASSSGTVSNEQFF. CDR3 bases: TGTGCCAGCAGCTCCGGGACGGTTAGCAATGAGCAGTTCTTC.

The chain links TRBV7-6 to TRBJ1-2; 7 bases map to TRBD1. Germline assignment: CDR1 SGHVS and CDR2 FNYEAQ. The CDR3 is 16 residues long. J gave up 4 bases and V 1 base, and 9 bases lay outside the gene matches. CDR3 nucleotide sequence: TGTGCCAGCAGCTTAGGGAGAGGGGGCTCCTTCTATGGCTACACCTTC. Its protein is CASSLGRGGSFYGYTF. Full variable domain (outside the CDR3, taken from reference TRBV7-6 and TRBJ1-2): GAGVSQSPRYKVTKRGQDVALRCDPISGHVSLYWYRQALGQGPEFLTYFNYEAQQDKSGLPNDRFSAERPEGSISTLTIQRTEQRDSAMYRCASSLGRGGSFYGYTFGSGTRLTVV.

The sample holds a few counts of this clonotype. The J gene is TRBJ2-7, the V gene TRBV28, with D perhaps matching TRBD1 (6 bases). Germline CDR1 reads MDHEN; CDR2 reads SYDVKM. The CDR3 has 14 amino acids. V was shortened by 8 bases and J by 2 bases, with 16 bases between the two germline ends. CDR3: CASAIYRETYEQYF. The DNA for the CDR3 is TGTGCCAGCGCTATCTACAGGGAAACCTACGAGCAGTACTTC. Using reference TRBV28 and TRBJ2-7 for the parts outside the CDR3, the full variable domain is DVKVTQSSRYLVKRTGEKVFLECVQDMDHENMFWYRQDPGLGLRLIYFSYDVKMKEKGDIPEGYSVSREKKERFSLILESASTNQTSMYLCASAIYRETYEQYFGPGTRLTVT.

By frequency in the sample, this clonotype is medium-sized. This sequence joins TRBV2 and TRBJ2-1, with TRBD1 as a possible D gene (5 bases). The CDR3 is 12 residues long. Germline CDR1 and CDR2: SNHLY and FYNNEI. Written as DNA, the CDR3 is TGTGCGGTGACAGACCCCTACAATGAGCAGTTCTTC. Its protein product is CAVTDPYNEQFF.

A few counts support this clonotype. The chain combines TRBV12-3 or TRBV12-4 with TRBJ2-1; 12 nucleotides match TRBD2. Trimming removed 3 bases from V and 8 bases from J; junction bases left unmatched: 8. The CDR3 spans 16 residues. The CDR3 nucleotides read TGTGCCAGCAGTTTCCTAGCGGGGGGGCATCCGGATGAGCAGTTCTTC. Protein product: CASSFLAGGHPDEQFF.

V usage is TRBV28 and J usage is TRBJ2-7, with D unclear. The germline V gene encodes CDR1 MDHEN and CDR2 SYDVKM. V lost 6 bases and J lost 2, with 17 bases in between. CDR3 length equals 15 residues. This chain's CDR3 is CASRRARTLAYEQYF. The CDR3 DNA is TGTGCCAGCAGACGGGCTAGGACGCTCGCCTACGAGCAGTACTTC.

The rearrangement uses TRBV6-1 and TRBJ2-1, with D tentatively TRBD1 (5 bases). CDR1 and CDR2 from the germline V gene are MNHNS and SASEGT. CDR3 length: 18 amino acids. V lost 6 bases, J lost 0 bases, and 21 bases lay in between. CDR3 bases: TGTGCCAGCAGCCAGACCCGACAGCCCGAAAGCTCCTACAATGAGCAGTTCTTC. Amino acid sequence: CASSQTRQPESSYNEQFF.

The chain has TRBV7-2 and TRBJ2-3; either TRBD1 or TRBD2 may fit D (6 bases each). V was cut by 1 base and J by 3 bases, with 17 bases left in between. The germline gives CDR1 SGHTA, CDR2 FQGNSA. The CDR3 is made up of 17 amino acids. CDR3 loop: CASSLVLRGLGTDTQYF. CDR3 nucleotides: TGTGCCAGCAGCTTAGTATTACGGGGGCTGGGGACAGATACGCAGTATTTT.

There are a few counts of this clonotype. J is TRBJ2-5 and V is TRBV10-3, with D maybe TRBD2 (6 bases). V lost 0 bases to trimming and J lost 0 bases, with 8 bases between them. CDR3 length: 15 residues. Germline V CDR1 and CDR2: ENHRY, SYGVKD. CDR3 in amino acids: CAISESGGYQETQYF. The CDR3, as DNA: TGTGCCATCAGTGAGTCTGGGGGGTACCAAGAGACCCAGTACTTC.